Below are 4 T cell receptor beta chains sequenced from a single sample in a study of blood T cells in healthy people across ages. The authors ran a second PCR of about 6 to 11 cycles using a sample-barcoded 5' primer and a J-beta primer mix. In TCRdb, the 5' RACE reads were re-called with MiXCR into one record per CDR3 protein. The table shows about a million distinct CDR3 sequences, with roughly 51% occurring only once. Input material: blood. Receptors were obtained from an older woman in good health.

This chain connects TRBV6-5 to TRBJ2-3; 9 positions match TRBD2. The germline V gene encodes CDR1 MNHEY and CDR2 SVGAGI. V was clipped by 8 bases and J by 4 bases; unmatched bases: 4. This CDR3 comprises 13 residues. CDR3: CASSSGMADTQYF. CDR3 DNA sequence: TGTGCCAGCTCTAGCGGGATGGCAGATACGCAGTATTTT.

This clonotype has just a few counts. The chain joins TRBV7-2 to TRBJ1-4; TRBD1 agrees at 7 bases. The CDR3 totals 14 residues. Germline V CDR1 and CDR2: SGHTA, FQGNSA. Trimming cost V 3 bases and J 14 bases; bases outside gene matches: 12. The CDR3 bases are TGTGCCAGCAGCTTTGGGACAGAGAAAGGGGGGCTGTTTTTT. This codes for CASSFGTEKGGLFF.

This clonotype occurred a few times. The V call is TRBV6-2 or TRBV6-3, the J call TRBJ1-2, with 7 bases matching TRBD1. This CDR3 is built from 13 residues. From germline, CDR1 is MNHEY and CDR2 SVGEGT. The J segment lost 10 bases and the V segment lost 0 bases, leaving 5 bases of the junction unmatched. Here the CDR3 DNA reads TGTGCCAGCAGTTACTCGACAGGGTTGGACTACACCTTC. Amino acids: CASSYSTGLDYTF.

This clonotype has only a few counts. J is TRBJ1-2 and V is TRBV7-2; 8 positions agree with TRBD1. J was trimmed by 4 bases and V by 5 bases; bases with no gene match: 3. Germline lookup yields CDR1 SGHTA and CDR2 FQGNSA. The CDR3 is made up of 13 amino acids. The DNA for the CDR3 is TGTGCCAGCAGCAACAGGGGGGCCTATGGCTACACCTTC. The encoded protein is CASSNRGAYGYTF. Variable domain in full (rest from reference TRBV7-2 and TRBJ1-2): GAGVSQSPSNKVTEKGKDVELRCDPISGHTALYWYRQSLGQGLEFLIYFQGNSAPDKSGLPSDRFSAERTGGSVSTLTIQRTQQEDSAVYLCASSNRGAYGYTFGSGTRLTVV.